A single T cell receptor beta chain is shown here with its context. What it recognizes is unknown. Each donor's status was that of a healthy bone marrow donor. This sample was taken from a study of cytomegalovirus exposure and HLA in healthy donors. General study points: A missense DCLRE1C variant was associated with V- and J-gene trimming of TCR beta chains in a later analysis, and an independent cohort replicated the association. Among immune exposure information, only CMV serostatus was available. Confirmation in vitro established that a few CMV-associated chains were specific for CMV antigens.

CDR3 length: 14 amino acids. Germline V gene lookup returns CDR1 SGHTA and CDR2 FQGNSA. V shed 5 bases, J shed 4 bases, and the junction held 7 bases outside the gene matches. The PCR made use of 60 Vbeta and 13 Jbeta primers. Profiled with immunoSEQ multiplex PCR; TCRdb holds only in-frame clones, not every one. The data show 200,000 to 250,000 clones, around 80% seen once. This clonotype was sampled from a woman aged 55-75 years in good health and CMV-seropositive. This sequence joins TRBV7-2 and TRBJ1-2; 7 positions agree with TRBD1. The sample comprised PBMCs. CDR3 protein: CASSGVGQSYGYTF. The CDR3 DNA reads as TGTGCCAGCAGCGGTGTGGGACAGAGCTATGGCTACACCTTC.